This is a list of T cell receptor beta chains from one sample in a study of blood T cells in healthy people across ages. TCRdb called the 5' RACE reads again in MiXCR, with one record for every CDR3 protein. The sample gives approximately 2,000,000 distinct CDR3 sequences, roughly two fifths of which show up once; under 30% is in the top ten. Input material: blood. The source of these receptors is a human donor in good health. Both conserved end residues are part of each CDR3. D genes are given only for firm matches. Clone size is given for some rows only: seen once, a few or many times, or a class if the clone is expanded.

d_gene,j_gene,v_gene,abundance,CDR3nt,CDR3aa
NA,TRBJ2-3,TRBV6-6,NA,TGTGCCACGCGGGGTGGGGCTAGCACAGATACGCAGTATTTT,CATRGGASTDTQYF
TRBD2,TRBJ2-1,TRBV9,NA,TGTGCCAGCAGCGTAGCATTCTCCGGGGAGGGCAATGAGCAGTTCTTC,CASSVAFSGEGNEQFF
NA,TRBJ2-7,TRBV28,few,TGTGCCAGCAGTTTAACCCCTAACGAGCAGTACTTC,CASSLTPNEQYF
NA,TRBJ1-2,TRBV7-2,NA,TGTGCCAGCACAAGACAGGTGAACTATGGCTACACCTTC,CASTRQVNYGYTF
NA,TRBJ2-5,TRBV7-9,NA,TGTGCCAGCAGCCTGGGGAATCCCGGTCCTTACAATGAGCAGTACTTC,CASSLGNPGPYNEQYF
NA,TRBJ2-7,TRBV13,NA,TGTGCCAGCAGAACTGGTTCGGATTCCTACGAGCAGTACTTC,CASRTGSDSYEQYF
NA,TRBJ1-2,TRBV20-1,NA,TGCAGTGCTAGTACAGACATCTATGGCTACACCTTC,CSASTDIYGYTF
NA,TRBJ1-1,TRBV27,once,TGTGCCAGCAGCCCAACTGGACAGTTGAACACTGAAGCTTTCTTT,CASSPTGQLNTEAFF
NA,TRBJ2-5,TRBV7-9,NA,TGTACCAGCGATGTGGCGGGGACCGTCGGGGAGACCCAGTACTTC,CTSDVAGTVGETQYF
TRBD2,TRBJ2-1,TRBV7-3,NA,TGTGCCAGCAGCTTTGGGCGGGGGGTAAAATACAATGAGCAGTTCTTC,CASSFGRGVKYNEQFF
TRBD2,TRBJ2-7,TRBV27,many,TGTGCCAGCAGTTTATCTGGCGGGGGGGCGTACGAGCAGTACTTC,CASSLSGGGAYEQYF
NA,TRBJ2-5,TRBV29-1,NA,TGCAGCGTTGAAGGGGGGCGGGACCTAGTAGAGACCCAGTACTTC,CSVEGGRDLVETQYF
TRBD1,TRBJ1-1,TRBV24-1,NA,TGTGCCACCAGTGTCGGGACAGGGATGAACACTGAAGCTTTCTTT,CATSVGTGMNTEAFF
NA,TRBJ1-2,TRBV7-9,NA,TGTGCCAGCAGATACGACTCCTCGCATAACTATGGCTACACCTTC,CASRYDSSHNYGYTF
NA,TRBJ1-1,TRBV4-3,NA,TGCGCCAGCAACCAAGTTGGGGGGGTGGGGGCTTTCTTT,CASNQVGGVGAFF
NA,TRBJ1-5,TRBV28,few,TGTGCCAGCAGCTCTCGCGGGCAGAACAATCAGCCCCAGCATTTT,CASSSRGQNNQPQHF
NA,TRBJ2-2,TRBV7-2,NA,TGTGCCAGCAGCCGTGGGGATGTTACCGGGGAGCTGTTTTTT,CASSRGDVTGELFF
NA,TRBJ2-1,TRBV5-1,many,TGTGCCAGCAGCTTAGCGTCCGGGACTTACAATGAGCAGTTCTTC,CASSLASGTYNEQFF
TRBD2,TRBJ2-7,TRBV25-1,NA,TGTGCCAGCAGTGAATATTCCCTAGCGGGGTACGAGCAGTACTTC,CASSEYSLAGYEQYF
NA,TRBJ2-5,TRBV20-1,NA,TGCAGTGCTAGTATGACTGTACAAGAGACCCAGTACTTC,CSASMTVQETQYF
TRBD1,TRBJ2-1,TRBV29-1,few,TGCAGCGCCCTCCCAGGACAGGGGAATGAGCAGTTCTTC,CSALPGQGNEQFF
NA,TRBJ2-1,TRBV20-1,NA,TGCAGTGCTAGCGGGAAAGGGGGGACCTACAATGAGCAGTTCTTC,CSASGKGGTYNEQFF
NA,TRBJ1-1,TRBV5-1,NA,TGCGCCAGCAGCGCGGGGAGGAGCAACACTGAAGCTTTCTTT,CASSAGRSNTEAFF
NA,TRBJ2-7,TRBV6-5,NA,TGTGCCAGCAGTTACCGGATTAGCTCCTACGAGCAGTACTTC,CASSYRISSYEQYF
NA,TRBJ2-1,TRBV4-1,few,TGCGCCAGCAGCCCCCTAGCCGCAGGGGATGAGCAGTTCTTC,CASSPLAAGDEQFF
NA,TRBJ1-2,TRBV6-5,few,TGTGCCAGCAGTTACATCGGCGGTGGCAGGTATAACTATGGCTACACCTTC,CASSYIGGGRYNYGYTF
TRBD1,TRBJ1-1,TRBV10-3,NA,TGTGCCATCAGTGAGGACAGGGTGGTATCTGAAGCTTTCTTT,CAISEDRVVSEAFF
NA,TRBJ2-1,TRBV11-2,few,TGTGCCAGCAGCTTCCGGCCCACCCTATACAATGAGCAGTTCTTC,CASSFRPTLYNEQFF
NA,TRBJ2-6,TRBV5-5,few,TGTGCCAGCAGCTGGCAGCGGCTCATCTCTGGGGCCAACGTCCTGACTTTC,CASSWQRLISGANVLTF
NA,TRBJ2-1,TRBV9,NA,TGTGCCAGCAGCGTAGTAACGGGAGCGGGCGGGTCTCAACACAATGAGCAGTTCTTC,CASSVVTGAGGSQHNEQFF
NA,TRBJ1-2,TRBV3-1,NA,TGTGCCAGCTCCTGGTACTATGGCTACACCTTC,CASSWYYGYTF
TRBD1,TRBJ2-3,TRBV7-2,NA,TGTGCCAGCAGCCTCCTAGGGGGCGGGTTAAGCACAGATACGCAGTATTTT,CASSLLGGGLSTDTQYF
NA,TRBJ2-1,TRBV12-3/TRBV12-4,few,TGTGCCAGCAGTTTGGAGTTTTTTGAGCAGTTCTTC,CASSLEFFEQFF
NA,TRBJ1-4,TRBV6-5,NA,TGTGCCAGCTCCAATGGAGAAAGTGGGGCTAATGAAAAACTGTTTTTT,CASSNGESGANEKLFF
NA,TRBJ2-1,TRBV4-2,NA,TGTGCCAGCAGCCAAGACAGAGACGGCAACAATGAGCAGTTCTTC,CASSQDRDGNNEQFF
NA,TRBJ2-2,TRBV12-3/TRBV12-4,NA,TGTGCCAGCAGTCCCGAGGGAGTGTCTACCGGGGAGCTGTTTTTT,CASSPEGVSTGELFF
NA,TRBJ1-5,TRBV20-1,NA,TGCAGTGGCAGAACTGACAGGCAAGGGGATCAGCCCCAGCATTTT,CSGRTDRQGDQPQHF
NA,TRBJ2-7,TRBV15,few,TGTGCCACCAGCAGAGGTCGGGGAAACGAGCAGTACTTC,CATSRGRGNEQYF
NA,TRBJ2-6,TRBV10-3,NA,TGTGCCATCAGTGAGGGGGGCAGTTACTCTGGGGCCAACGTCCTGACTTTC,CAISEGGSYSGANVLTF
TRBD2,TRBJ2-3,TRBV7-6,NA,TGTGCCAGCAGCTCGTTACTAGCGAGGTCGGCAGATACGCAGTATTTT,CASSSLLARSADTQYF
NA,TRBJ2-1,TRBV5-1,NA,TGCGCCAGCAGCCCGGGGATGGTCGGGTATACGGGTCGGGAGCAGTTCTTC,CASSPGMVGYTGREQFF